The clone carrying this T cell receptor (beta chain) occurred a few times. Its specificity is unknown. Germline V gene sequence: CDR1 DFQATT, CDR2 SNEGSKA (reference sequence). V lost 0 bases and J lost 6; bases outside the gene matches: 6. This CDR3 has 15 amino acids. The source material, RNA transcripts, was used to amplify TCR beta CDR3 regions. The HTBI primer set drove a first-round RT-PCR of the TCR CDR3. TCRdb ran MiXCR on the multiplex PCR reads and lists one entry per CDR3 protein. The sample holds 400,000 or so distinct CDR3 sequences, roughly 15% seen once. This record belongs to a study of T cells in Graves' hyperthyroidism and ophthalmopathy. Study results and caveats: Peripheral blood also featured most of the thyroid clonotypes expanded above 0.001.

V usage is TRBV20-1 and J usage is TRBJ2-7; TRBD2 matches 12 bases. Sequencing input: blood. The clonotype originates from an older woman with Graves' ophthalmopathy. CDR3 nucleotides: TGCAGTGCTAGAGAGACTAGCGGGAGCCCCCTCGAGCAGTACTTC. It encodes CSARETSGSPLEQYF.